The present TCR delta chain was sequenced within a study of gamma delta lymphoproliferative disorders and STAT genes (dated by TCRdb to between 2018 and 2020). Notes on the research overall: The LymphoTrack Dx TCRG Assay was used to build gamma-chain libraries from a minimum of 50 ng of genomic DNA. Because no corresponding Invivoscribe delta assay was available, delta-chain libraries were prepared according to the standard operating procedure of the EuroClonality-NGS working group. To confirm results, a couple of gamma-chain samples and all delta-chain samples were sequenced twice. Within a larger immunophenotypic and STAT-mutation study, TCR gamma and delta CDR3 repertoires were profiled by deep sequencing in Tgammadelta lymphoproliferative disease patients and healthy controls.

The CDR3 measures 15 amino acids from cysteine to phenylalanine. The only DNA kept is the CDR3, 45 bases in frame from the first base. Clipping removes 3 bases from V and 5 bases from J, with 6 as the unmatched junction base count. The germline V gene supplies CDR1 TSWWSYY and CDR2 QGS. This clone appeared a few times. Its antigen has not been determined. One base separates it from a far larger clone, so it is likely a read error. Within the sample, other DNA sequences also encode this same CDR3. The research as a whole found: Almost every major gamma and delta clonotype in patients was public, meaning shared with at least one healthy donor, and only two gamma clonotypes were private to disease. In whole-repertoire clustering, patient gamma repertoires grouped separately from healthy controls, whereas delta repertoires showed no separation between groups. The authors noted that NGS specificity may be reduced at low frequencies, so the public or private nature of leukemic clones needs confirmation. Control T cells likely spanned varied maturation stages, while leukemic cells were skewed toward terminal effectors, potentially limiting patient-control comparisons.

For both patients and controls, peripheral blood mononuclear cells were isolated, and the genomic DNA from these cells was used for TCR sequencing. The control group, matched to the patients for age and sex, consisted of 23 healthy adult blood donors (roughly twelve males and roughly 11 females) with a median age of roughly 60 years. Both library preparation methods relied on multiplex PCR with primers aimed at conserved V and J regions of the TCR genes. After purification and pooling, the amplicons were sequenced on an Illumina MiSeq platform. The paper's processing steps were these. V(D)J alignment, clonotype assembly and translation were done with MiXCR, while functionality assessment and CDR3 repertoire analyses were done with VDJtools. The IMGT definition of CDR3 was applied, and only productive sequences using functional genes were analyzed, with ORF genes and pseudogenes left out. A custom Python script searched for identical amino acid CDR3s of major clonotypes (frequency >=5%) across all patients and controls. To compare clonotype frequencies between patients and controls, a one-sided non-parametric Wilcoxon test was applied. TCRdb called clones from the public reads with CATT, and repeated DNA sequences were later combined into one row. The V and J calls were not made by the authors but by TCRdb's processing. Counted in this sample were approximately 1,800 delta-chain clones; 2.5% to 3% of them appeared once. Less than 15% of the sample is held by the ten biggest clonotypes.

The sequenced sample was blood. The rearranged segments are TRDV1 and TRDJ1; TRDD3 aligns with 10 central bases. The source is a human donor in good health. The DNA sequence reads TGTGCTCTTGGGGACTTGGGGGATACACTTGATAAACTCATCTTT. This translates into CALGDLGDTLDKLIF.